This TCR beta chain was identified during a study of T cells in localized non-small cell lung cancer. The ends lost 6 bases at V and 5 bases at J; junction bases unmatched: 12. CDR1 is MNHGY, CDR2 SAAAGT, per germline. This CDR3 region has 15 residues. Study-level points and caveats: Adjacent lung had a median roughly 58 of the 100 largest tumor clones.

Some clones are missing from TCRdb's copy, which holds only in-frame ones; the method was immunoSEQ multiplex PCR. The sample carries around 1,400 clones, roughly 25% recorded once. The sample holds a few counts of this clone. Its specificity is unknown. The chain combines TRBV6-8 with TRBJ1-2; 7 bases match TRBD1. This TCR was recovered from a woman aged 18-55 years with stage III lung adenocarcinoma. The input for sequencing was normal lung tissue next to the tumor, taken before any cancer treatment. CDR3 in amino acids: CASSEVRGQEYGYTF. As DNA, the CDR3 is TGTGCCAGCAGCGAAGTTAGGGGGCAAGAGTATGGCTACACCTTC.